This T cell receptor (beta chain) was identified in a study of OX40 agonist ivuxolimab in advanced cancers. Overall study findings and caveats: Normalized expansion of T-cell clones was also low for some nonresponders.

This clone came up once. Antigen unknown. TCRdb keeps only in-frame clones here, not all; method: immunoSEQ multiplex PCR. The sample carries 65,000 to 75,000 clones, about nine tenths recorded once. Germline V gene sequence: CDR1 SGHDT, CDR2 YYEEEE. This CDR3 is built from 14 residues. The V gene lost 5 bases and the J gene lost 0 bases, with 11 bases spanning the gap. The TCR was taken from an adult with an advanced solid tumor such as melanoma, head and neck, liver or kidney cancer. The rearrangement links TRBV5-6 to TRBJ1-2; the D is unclear. The source was CD4+ or CD8+ T cells sorted from blood, collected in a trial of the OX40 agonist ivuxolimab. CDR3 sequence reads: CASRQRGANYGYTF. The CDR3 region has the DNA TGTGCCAGCAGGCAACGAGGAGCTAACTATGGCTACACCTTC.